This T cell receptor beta chain came from a study of T-cell memory formation after mild COVID-19. Study-wide context: Largely donor-specific sequence clusters came from a couple of donors.

Germline trimming cut 2 bases from V and 5 bases from J; bases unmatched to any gene: 7. CDR1 and CDR2 from the germline V gene are SGDLS and YYNGEE. The CDR3 runs 15 residues. This clonotype turned up a few times. TCRdb reanalysed the 5' RACE reads using MiXCR and keeps one entry per CDR3 protein. This table has hundreds of thousands of distinct CDR3 sequences, over 15% appearing once. The TCR sequence derives from an adult woman who had mild COVID-19 (a few samples of this study predate the infection). Cell type and time point are not known. Sequencing input: PBMCs or a T cell subset sorted from them (not recorded which). The V and J genes are TRBV9 and TRBJ2-7, with 10 bases fitting TRBD2. The CDR3: CASSVFLAGVDEQYF. DNA of the CDR3: TGTGCCAGCAGCGTCTTTCTAGCGGGAGTAGACGAGCAGTACTTC. Combining the CDR3 with reference TRBV9 and TRBJ2-7 gives the whole variable domain DSGVTQTPKHLITATGQRVTLRCSPRSGDLSVYWYQQSLDQGLQFLIQYYNGEERAKGNILERFSAQQFPDLHSELNLSSLELGDSALYFCASSVFLAGVDEQYFGPGTRLTVT.